This T cell receptor beta chain was recovered during a study of identical twins. Trimming removed 7 bases at V and 2 bases at J, with 10 bases between. This CDR3 is 13 amino acids long. This clonotype has ten or more counts. Healthy Caucasian donors formed the entire cohort. TCRdb itself ran the 5' RACE reads through MiXCR, one entry per CDR3 protein. The sample has nearly 200,000 distinct CDR3 sequences; roughly 15% are singletons. These sequences were also reported in another study, on T cells expressing NK-cell markers. That source notes: Once again these clonotypes came out on top in the CD3+CD56-NKG2C+ fraction of a few donors.

Sequencing was performed on CD8+ T cells sorted from blood. The sequence was collected from a woman younger than 35 in good health. The V and J genes are TRBV12-3 or TRBV12-4 and TRBJ2-3, with D possibly TRBD2 on 5 matching bases. The CDR3: CASTELVTDTQYF. CDR3 nucleotide sequence: TGTGCCAGCACGGAACTAGTCACAGATACGCAGTATTTT.